This T cell receptor (beta chain) comes out of a study of blood T cell repertoires in COVID-19. Background on the study: COVID-19 samples collected from the United States, Italy and Spain covered acute and convalescent phases.

Grouping used clinical history reported by participants in a survey and questionnaire. All recovered Cohort 3 donors got two negative PCRs, got clearance, or saw symptom resolution. The repertoire was sequenced with immunoSEQ multiplex PCR; TCRdb's copy has only in-frame clones and lacks some. The sample has 200,000 or so clones; approximately 84% are singletons. This clone has a single count. Specimen: PBMCs or T cells enriched from blood (not recorded which). This clonotype was obtained from a man aged 35 to 55 who had recovered from COVID-19.

CDR3: CASSQQDGYEQYF. The CDR3 nucleotides read TGTGCCAGCTCACAACAGGACGGCTACGAGCAGTACTTC. The gene calls are TRBV18 and TRBJ2-7, with D tentatively TRBD1 (5 bases). V was shortened by 4 bases and J by 3 bases, with 10 bases between the two germline ends. CDR1 is KGHSH and CDR2 is LQKENI in the germline V gene. This CDR3 is built from 13 residues. The full variable domain, rest sourced from reference TRBV18 and TRBJ2-7, is NAGVMQNPRHLVRRRGQEARLRCSPMKGHSHVYWYRQLPEEGLKFMVYLQKENIIDESGMPKERFSAEFPKEGPSILRIQQVVRGDSAAYFCASSQQDGYEQYFGPGTRLTVT.